This T cell receptor (beta chain) came from a study of blood T cell repertoires in COVID-19. Looking at the study overall: The origin of the acute and convalescent COVID-19 samples was the United States, Italy and Spain.

Recovery among Cohort 3 donors was established by two negative PCRs, clearance, or symptom resolution. The germline V gene has CDR1 MDHEN and CDR2 SYDVKM. V lost 6 bases to trimming and J lost 0 bases; unmatched junction nucleotides: 19. The length of the CDR3 is 20 residues. In the authors' methods: Estimation of nucleated cell counts relied on the amplification of reference gene primers. Data came from immunoSEQ multiplex PCR; TCRdb stores just in-frame clones and leaves some out. Clone size and the V and J calls come from that table; the DNA yielded D and trimming. Among approximately 100,000 clones listed, approximately 86% were seen once.

Sequencing was done on a sample of PBMCs or T cells enriched from blood (not recorded which). The source is a woman aged 50 to 65 who had recovered from COVID-19. V usage is TRBV28 and J usage is TRBJ1-1; 10 nucleotides align to TRBD1. The CDR3 nucleotides read TGTGCCAGCAGCCAACCCGACAGGGGGCTGGGCCCTACAATGAACACTGAAGCTTTCTTT. It codes for CASSQPDRGLGPTMNTEAFF.